This T cell receptor (beta chain) was observed in a study of blood T cell repertoires in COVID-19. This CDR3 comprises 15 residues. With 4 bases clipped from V and 5 bases from J, the junction kept 5 bases outside the gene matches. Germline values: CDR1 SGHKS, CDR2 YYEKEE (reference sequence). This table comes from immunoSEQ multiplex PCR, and its TCRdb copy is limited to in-frame clones, with some not included. The table records 160,000 or so clones, over 75% of them present only once. The source of this sequence is a man between 40 and 49 years old who had recovered from COVID-19. Source material: PBMCs or T cells enriched from blood (not recorded which). The chain recombines TRBV5-5 with TRBJ2-7; 14 bases map to TRBD2. The CDR3 region is CASSLGTSGGNEQYV. CDR3 DNA: TGTGCCAGCAGCCTTGGGACTAGCGGGGGAAACGAGCAGTACGTC.